The rows below give T cell receptor beta chains drawn from one sample of a study of blood T cell repertoires in COVID-19. Generated by immunoSEQ multiplex PCR, the TCRdb table keeps only in-frame clones and is missing some. The data contain approximately 500,000 clones, approximately 89% of them singletons. Specimen: peripheral blood. The source of these receptors is a man aged 18-30 years with COVID-19, enrolled during active disease. The CDR3 runs from the conserved cysteine through the conserved F or W. A D gene is named only where the DNA matches it firmly. Clone size, where shown, is once, few, many, or a class for clones that have expanded.

size | J | V | D | CDR3 | DNA
NA | TRBJ1-1 | TRBV5-6 | TRBD1 | CASSFYHLTGTDTEAFF | TGTGCCAGCAGCTTTTACCATCTGACAGGGACGGACACTGAAGCTTTCTTT
NA | TRBJ2-1 | TRBV10-3 | TRBD1 | CATGQGSSYNEQFF | TGTGCCACCGGACAGGGGAGCTCCTACAATGAGCAGTTCTTC
NA | TRBJ2-3 | TRBV5-4 | NA | CASSFLKGGAGTDTQYF | TGTGCCAGCAGCTTCTTAAAAGGGGGGGCGGGCACAGATACGCAGTATTTT
NA | TRBJ2-7 | TRBV13 | TRBD1 | CATSYGTGKGQYF | TGTGCCACCTCCTACGGGACAGGGAAAGGGCAGTACTTC
few | TRBJ2-7 | TRBV4-1 | NA | CASSQDINSYEQYF | TGCGCCAGCAGCCAAGATATAAACTCCTACGAGCAGTACTTC
NA | TRBJ2-1 | TRBV10-3 | TRBD2 | CAISATSGGGHEQFF | TGTGCCATCAGCGCTACTAGCGGGGGGGGCCATGAGCAGTTCTTC
NA | TRBJ2-7 | TRBV6-1 | TRBD1 | CASSEVGQGFEQYF | TGTGCCAGCAGTGAAGTCGGACAGGGGTTTGAGCAGTACTTC
NA | TRBJ2-3 | TRBV10-1 | NA | CASSAIGGRPDTQYF | TGCGCCAGCAGTGCTATAGGTGGGAGGCCAGATACGCAGTATTTT
NA | TRBJ1-1 | TRBV30 | NA | CAWSRGLEGTEAFF | TGTGCCTGGAGTAGAGGCCTTGAGGGCACTGAAGCTTTCTTT
NA | TRBJ2-7 | TRBV2 | TRBD1 | CAARTGGTYEQYF | TGTGCCGCGCGGACAGGGGGAACCTACGAGCAGTACTTC
NA | TRBJ2-2 | TRBV2 | TRBD2 | CASFPGLAGGWSRTGELFF | TGTGCCAGCTTTCCGGGACTAGCGGGGGGGTGGTCGCGAACCGGGGAGCTGTTTTTT
once | TRBJ2-7 | TRBV9 | TRBD1 | CASSVGGTDFYEQYF | TGTGCCAGCAGCGTAGGAGGGACAGACTTCTACGAGCAGTACTTC
NA | TRBJ2-6 | TRBV30 | NA | CAWSGYTGSPSGANVLTF | TGTGCCTGGAGTGGCTATACAGGATCCCCCTCTGGGGCCAACGTCCTGACTTTC
NA | TRBJ2-7 | TRBV12-2 | NA | CASRFGTSGPSYEQYF | TGTGCAAGTCGCTTTGGGACTAGCGGGCCCTCCTACGAGCAGTACTTC
NA | TRBJ2-5 | TRBV19 | TRBD2 | CASSLGGSGGQETQYF | TGTGCCAGTAGCCTGGGTGGGAGCGGGGGGCAAGAGACCCAGTACTTC
NA | TRBJ1-3 | TRBV10-1 | NA | CASSDPGTTGNTIYF | TGCGCCAGCAGTGACCCCGGGACAACCGGAAACACCATATATTTT
NA | TRBJ1-3 | TRBV6-5 | NA | CAAASSGNTIYF | TGTGCCGCGGCGAGCTCTGGAAACACCATATATTTT
NA | TRBJ2-1 | TRBV11-3 | TRBD2 | CASSSPGRPRNEQFF | TGTGCCAGCAGCTCCCCCGGGAGGCCGCGAAATGAGCAGTTCTTC
NA | TRBJ2-1 | TRBV6-5 | TRBD2 | CASSYSEREVDEQFF | TGTGCCAGCAGTTACTCGGAGCGGGAGGTCGATGAGCAGTTCTTC
NA | TRBJ2-3 | TRBV5-4 | NA | CASSLYEADTQYF | TGTGCCAGCAGCTTGTACGAGGCAGATACGCAGTATTTT
NA | TRBJ2-1 | TRBV3-1/TRBV3-2 | TRBD1 | CASSQQGAGEQFF | TGTGCCAGCAGCCAACAGGGGGCAGGTGAGCAGTTCTTC
NA | TRBJ2-1 | TRBV2 | TRBD2 | CASIPPAGASSYNEQFF | TGTGCCAGCATTCCTCCAGCGGGGGCAAGCTCCTACAATGAGCAGTTCTTC
NA | TRBJ2-7 | TRBV12-5 | TRBD2 | CASGLGGGGYEQYF | TGTGCTAGTGGTTTGGGCGGGGGGGGGTACGAGCAGTACTTC
NA | TRBJ1-2 | TRBV5-4 | NA | CASSFWGGDYGYTF | TGTGCCAGCAGCTTCTGGGGGGGTGACTATGGCTACACCTTC
NA | TRBJ2-6 | TRBV6-1 | TRBD1 | CASSEVIGRGRRSGANVLTF | TGTGCCAGCAGTGAAGTTATTGGCAGGGGGCGTCGATCTGGGGCCAACGTCCTGACTTTC
NA | TRBJ1-3 | TRBV6-2/TRBV6-3 | NA | CASSYTENTIYF | TGTGCCAGCAGTTACACCGAGAACACCATATATTTT
once | TRBJ2-7 | TRBV6-5 | NA | CASSYSTRTGLNEQYF | TGTGCCAGCAGTTACTCGACCAGAACAGGCCTAAACGAGCAGTACTTC
NA | TRBJ2-2 | TRBV7-9 | NA | CASSPRFSGLRTGELFF | TGTGCCAGCAGCCCCCGATTTTCAGGACTAAGAACCGGGGAGCTGTTTTTT
NA | TRBJ2-3 | TRBV19 | NA | CASSTRRGIDTQYF | TGTGCCAGTAGCACCCGGCGGGGTATAGATACGCAGTATTTT
NA | TRBJ2-5 | TRBV18 | NA | CASSIEKETQYF | TGTGCCAGCTCAATAGAAAAAGAGACCCAGTACTTC
NA | TRBJ2-3 | TRBV3-1/TRBV3-2 | NA | CASSPNSAEGDTQYF | TGTGCCAGCAGCCCGAATTCAGCGGAAGGAGATACGCAGTATTTT
NA | TRBJ1-1 | TRBV18 | NA | CASSQNRITEAFF | TGTGCCAGCTCACAAAACAGGATTACTGAAGCTTTCTTT
NA | TRBJ2-3 | TRBV29-1 | NA | CSVDLIRTWPGDTQYF | TGCAGCGTTGATTTAATTCGCACGTGGCCAGGCGATACGCAGTATTTT
NA | TRBJ2-7 | TRBV6-5 | NA | CASSSLGLHYEQYF | TGTGCCAGCAGCTCGTTGGGACTCCACTACGAGCAGTACTTC
NA | TRBJ2-3 | TRBV7-3 | TRBD2 | CASSLSRIGTSGWGDTQYF | TGTGCCAGCAGCTTATCGCGCATCGGGACTAGCGGATGGGGAGATACGCAGTATTTT
once | TRBJ2-5 | TRBV10-2 | TRBD2 | CASSERGGRETQYF | TGCGCCAGCAGTGAGCGGGGGGGCCGAGAGACCCAGTACTTC
NA | TRBJ2-3 | TRBV6-1 | NA | CASSEFRGPSTDTQYF | TGTGCCAGCAGTGAATTCAGGGGCCCGAGCACAGATACGCAGTATTTT
NA | TRBJ2-7 | TRBV3-1/TRBV3-2 | TRBD2 | CASSFGLDRREQYF | TGTGCCAGCAGCTTCGGACTAGACAGACGGGAGCAGTACTTC
NA | TRBJ1-2 | TRBV2 | TRBD1 | CASSGDRSYGYTF | TGTGCCAGCAGTGGGGACAGATCCTATGGCTACACCTTC
NA | TRBJ2-7 | TRBV30 | TRBD2 | CAWSSGTSGLYEQYF | TGTGCCTGGAGCTCCGGGACTAGCGGACTCTACGAGCAGTACTTC
NA | TRBJ2-1 | TRBV6-5 | NA | CASSWGVGNEQFF | TGTGCCAGCAGTTGGGGCGTCGGGAATGAGCAGTTCTTC
NA | TRBJ2-1 | TRBV5-4 | NA | CASSSGGSGTNEQFF | TGTGCCAGCAGCTCGGGCGGGAGTGGGACAAATGAGCAGTTCTTC
NA | TRBJ1-1 | TRBV2 | TRBD1 | CASSETELGDRGGTEAFF | TGTGCCAGCAGTGAAACCGAATTGGGGGACAGGGGCGGGACTGAAGCTTTCTTT
NA | TRBJ2-7 | TRBV20-1 | TRBD2 | CSGLALYEQYF | TGCAGTGGACTAGCGCTCTACGAGCAGTACTTC
NA | TRBJ1-1 | TRBV7-9 | NA | CASKRERAEAFF | TGTGCCAGCAAGCGGGAGAGGGCTGAAGCTTTCTTT
NA | TRBJ2-3 | TRBV18 | NA | CASSPLERPGADTQYF | TGTGCCAGCTCACCCCTAGAGCGGCCCGGGGCAGATACGCAGTATTTT
NA | TRBJ2-2 | TRBV9 | TRBD1 | CASSEGQGVTGELFF | TGTGCCAGCAGCGAAGGACAGGGGGTGACCGGGGAGCTGTTTTTT
NA | TRBJ2-5 | TRBV6-5 | NA | CASSYSGETQYF | TGTGCCAGCAGTTATTCGGGAGAGACCCAGTACTTC
NA | TRBJ2-7 | TRBV24-1 | NA | CATSDYDSHEQYF | TGTGCCACCAGTGATTACGACAGCCACGAGCAGTACTTC
NA | TRBJ1-3 | TRBV7-2 | NA | CASSRYGDTIYF | TGTGCCAGCAGCCGTTACGGTGACACCATATATTTT
NA | TRBJ2-1 | TRBV4-1 | TRBD2 | CASSQELRTRILRNEQFF | TGCGCCAGCAGCCAAGAATTGCGGACTAGGATCCTCCGCAATGAGCAGTTCTTC
NA | TRBJ2-3 | TRBV10-3 | NA | CAIRGRVSTDTQYF | TGTGCCATCAGGGGGCGAGTTAGCACAGATACGCAGTATTTT
NA | TRBJ2-2 | TRBV3-1/TRBV3-2 | NA | CASSQETSNTGELFF | TGTGCCAGCAGCCAAGAAACTTCGAACACCGGGGAGCTGTTTTTT
NA | TRBJ2-1 | TRBV4-1 | TRBD2 | CASSQVQEASGSNEQFF | TGCGCCAGCAGCCAAGTTCAGGAGGCTAGCGGGAGTAATGAGCAGTTCTTC